Below are 18 T cell receptor beta chains sequenced from a single sample in a study of identical twins. TCRdb analysed the 5' RACE reads with MiXCR anew, one entry per CDR3 protein. Of more than 600,000 distinct CDR3 sequences listed, approximately 18% were seen once; the top ten hold around 13%. The same data also went into a second study, on T cells expressing NK-cell markers.

Sequenced input: PBMCs. These receptors all stem from a woman younger than 30 in good health.

In this sample, this clonotype turned up a few times. This chain links TRBV7-2 with TRBJ2-7, with D possibly being TRBD2 (6 bases). Germline values: CDR1 SGHTA, CDR2 FQGNSA. V gave up 3 bases and J gave up 3 bases, with 12 bases separating them. This CDR3 spans 14 amino acids. The CDR3 sequence: CASSFTGSGYEQYF. The CDR3 coding sequence is TGTGCCAGCAGCTTTACGGGTAGCGGCTACGAGCAGTACTTC.

The chain combines TRBV9 with TRBJ2-7, with 7 bases matching TRBD1. Trimming removed 4 bases from V and 0 bases from J; junction bases left unmatched: 7. Germline V gene sequence: CDR1 SGDLS, CDR2 YYNGEE. This CDR3 region has 15 residues. The CDR3 protein is CASSPKGDSSYEQYF. Written as DNA, the CDR3 is TGTGCCAGCAGCCCCAAGGGGGACAGCTCCTACGAGCAGTACTTC.

This clonotype was observed a handful of times. The chain employs TRBV5-6 and TRBJ2-5, with TRBD1 matching 7 bases. The CDR3 totals 18 residues. Trimming removed 5 bases from V and 5 bases from J; junction bases left unmatched: 21. CDR1 and CDR2 (germline): SGHDT, YYEEEE. This CDR3 reads CASREQGRARSTYETQYF. The CDR3 DNA sequence: TGTGCCAGCAGAGAACAGGGGCGGGCTCGATCTACGTATGAGACCCAGTACTTC.

This chain links TRBV12-3 or TRBV12-4 with TRBJ2-5; D is possibly TRBD1 or TRBD2 (6 bases each). Trimming shortened V by 5 bases and J by 3 bases, and 22 bases separated the two germline ends. This CDR3 is built from 17 residues. The CDR3 region has the DNA TGTGCCAGCAGTACCCCGTTAGGGGGGAAAGAGAAAGAGACCCAGTACTTC. Protein: CASSTPLGGKEKETQYF.

This clonotype came up a few times. The V call is TRBV12-3 or TRBV12-4, the J call TRBJ2-1; 12 bases fit TRBD2. With 5 bases clipped from V and 6 bases from J, the junction kept 2 bases outside the gene matches. This CDR3 is 14 amino acids long. The CDR3 protein is CASSMTSGGNEQFF. CDR3 DNA sequence: TGTGCCAGCAGTATGACTAGCGGGGGCAATGAGCAGTTCTTC.

The V gene is TRBV4-1, the J gene TRBJ2-7; D possibly uses TRBD1 or TRBD2 (5 bases each). This CDR3 is built from 17 residues. The V gene's germline CDR1 is MGHRA and CDR2 YSYEKL. Trimming left V 0 bases short and J 1 base short, with 16 bases between. The CDR3 sequence is CASSQDPTGTDSYEQYF. As DNA, the CDR3 is TGCGCCAGCAGCCAAGATCCCACCGGGACGGATTCCTACGAGCAGTACTTC.

V and J are TRBV20-1 and TRBJ2-5; D may be TRBD2 (6 bases). Trimming removed 5 bases from V and 4 bases from J, with 11 bases in between. The CDR3 consists of 12 residues. Per the germline V gene, CDR1 is DFQATT and CDR2 is SNEGSKA (reference sequence). The CDR3 reads CSAPWRGETQYF. In nucleotides, the CDR3 is TGCAGTGCTCCCTGGAGGGGAGAGACCCAGTACTTC.

In this sample, this clonotype turned up many times. This chain uses TRBV6-2 or TRBV6-3 with TRBJ2-7; TRBD2 agrees at 11 bases. J lost 3 bases, V lost 2 bases, and 3 bases had no gene match. The germline V gene encodes CDR1 MNHEY and CDR2 SVGEGT. The CDR3 covers 15 residues. The CDR3 protein is CASSYLAGGVYEQYF. In DNA form, the CDR3 reads TGTGCCAGCAGTTACCTAGCGGGAGGAGTCTACGAGCAGTACTTC.

This clonotype was seen a handful of times. The genes are TRBV5-6 and TRBJ2-5, with D perhaps being TRBD1 or TRBD2 (6 bases each). The germline CDR1 and CDR2 sequences are SGHDT and YYEEEE. Trimming stripped 8 bases from V and 1 base from J, with 12 bases between. There are 13 residues in the CDR3. The CDR3 DNA is TGTGCCAGTCGCGAGGGGGGCCAAGAGACCCAGTACTTC. The encoded protein is CASREGGQETQYF.

This clonotype was observed a handful of times. The chain links TRBV7-2 to TRBJ1-2, with 7 bases fitting TRBD1. Trimming took 3 bases from V and 0 from J; bases not matched to a gene: 1. The CDR3 totals 14 residues. In germline, CDR1 is SGHTA, CDR2 FQGNSA. The CDR3 is CASSFQGANYGYTF. Here the CDR3 DNA reads TGTGCCAGCAGCTTTCAGGGGGCTAACTATGGCTACACCTTC.

The rearrangement uses TRBV12-3 or TRBV12-4 and TRBJ1-4, with 8 positions matching TRBD1. V gave up 5 bases and J gave up 8 bases; unmatched junction bases: 7. This CDR3 has 14 residues. Written as DNA, the CDR3 is TGTGCCAGCAGTAGTACACAGGGGGACGAAAAACTGTTTTTT. Translation gives CASSSTQGDEKLFF.

This clonotype was observed a few times. The chain recombines TRBV6-1 with TRBJ1-5; the D gene is possibly TRBD1 (6 bases). CDR3 length: 14 residues. V was cut by 6 bases and J by 4 bases, with 13 bases left in between. In germline, CDR1 is MNHNS, CDR2 SASEGT. CDR3 residues: CASRGPGANQPQHF. The CDR3 region has the DNA TGTGCCAGCAGAGGGCCAGGGGCAAATCAGCCCCAGCATTTT.

This clonotype turned up a few times. J is TRBJ1-1 and V is TRBV27; unclear D gene. Germline CDR1 is MNHEY and CDR2 is SMNVEV (reference sequence). V lost 6 bases to trimming and J lost 0 bases, with 8 bases between them. The CDR3 loop spans 13 amino acids. The CDR3: CASRENLNTEAFF. The CDR3, as DNA: TGTGCCAGCAGGGAAAATTTGAACACTGAAGCTTTCTTT.

This clonotype has a handful of counts. V and J are TRBV10-3 and TRBJ2-1; 10 bases fit TRBD2. This CDR3 has 15 residues. The germline gives CDR1 ENHRY, CDR2 SYGVKD. V gave up 6 bases and J gave up 4 bases; unmatched junction bases: 6. CDR3 loop: CAIRERGGGYNEQFF. CDR3 DNA sequence: TGTGCCATCAGGGAGCGGGGGGGAGGTTACAATGAGCAGTTCTTC.

The rearrangement links TRBV7-3 to TRBJ1-2; D might be TRBD1 (6 bases). With 8 bases removed from V and 0 bases from J, the gap between germline ends came to 10 bases. CDR3 length equals 13 residues. The germline gives CDR1 SGHTA, CDR2 FQGTGA. The DNA of the CDR3 is TGTGCCAGCCTCCGGACAGCTAACTATGGCTACACCTTC. Translated: CASLRTANYGYTF.

This clonotype came up a few times. The V gene is TRBV5-1, the J gene TRBJ1-1, with TRBD1 matching over 9 bases. Germline V lookup: CDR1 SGHRS, CDR2 YFSETQ. Trimming at V came to 3 bases and at J to 5 bases, leaving 11 bases not matched to a gene. This CDR3 region has 16 residues. CDR3 sequence: CASSWGTGSLGTEAFF. The CDR3 bases are TGCGCCAGCAGCTGGGGGACAGGGAGTCTGGGGACTGAAGCTTTCTTT.

V is TRBV6-2 or TRBV6-3 and J is TRBJ2-5; D possibly corresponds to TRBD1 (5 bases). V shed 6 bases and J shed 5 bases, with 16 bases lying between them. CDR1 and CDR2 (germline): MNHEY, SVGEGT. The CDR3 totals 14 residues. The CDR3: CASRTRGHLETQYF. In nucleotides, the CDR3 is TGTGCCAGCAGAACGCGTGGACACTTGGAGACCCAGTACTTC.

The chain couples TRBV20-1 to TRBJ2-7; D not certain. Trimming left V 7 bases short and J 0 bases short, with 10 bases between. Germline V gene sequence: CDR1 DFQATT, CDR2 SNEGSKA (reference sequence). CDR3 length equals 12 residues. The CDR3 region has the DNA TGCAGTGTGTCGAGGAGCTCCTACGAGCAGTACTTC. Protein sequence: CSVSRSSYEQYF.